This record concerns one T cell receptor (beta chain) sequence. The entry originates in a study of blood T cell repertoires in COVID-19. The germline CDR1 and CDR2 sequences are MNHEY and SVGEGT. There are 13 residues in the CDR3. V lost 6 bases, J lost 8 bases, and 9 bases stayed unmatched. TCRdb's table, derived via immunoSEQ multiplex PCR, lists solely in-frame clones and lacks some. The data show hundreds of thousands of clones, over 85% seen once. Sample: peripheral blood. The rearrangement joins TRBV6-2 or TRBV6-3 to TRBJ1-2; 7 bases agree with TRBD1. The clonotype originates from a man between 18 and 29 years old with COVID-19, enrolled during active disease. CDR3 loop: CASSPGGTTGYTF. The CDR3, as DNA: TGTGCCAGCAGCCCAGGGGGAACAACGGGCTACACCTTC.